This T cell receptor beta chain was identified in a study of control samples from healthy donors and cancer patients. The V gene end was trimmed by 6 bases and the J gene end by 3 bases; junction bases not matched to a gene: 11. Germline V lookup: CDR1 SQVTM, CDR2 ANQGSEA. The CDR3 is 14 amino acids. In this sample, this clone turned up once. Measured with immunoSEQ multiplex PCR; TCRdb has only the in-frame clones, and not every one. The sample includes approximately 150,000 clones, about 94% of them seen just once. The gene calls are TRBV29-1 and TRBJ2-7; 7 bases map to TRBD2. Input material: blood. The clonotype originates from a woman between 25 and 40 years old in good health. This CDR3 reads CSVGGRTSLYEQYF. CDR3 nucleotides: TGCAGCGTGGGGGGGAGGACATCTCTCTACGAGCAGTACTTC.